These 10 T cell receptor beta chains were sequenced from one sample in a study of blood T cells in healthy people across ages. A second PCR of 7 to 11 cycles used a sample-barcoded 5' primer and a J-beta primer mix. MiXCR, run by TCRdb on the 5' RACE reads, gives a single entry per CDR3 protein. The sample lists 1,800,000 or so distinct CDR3 sequences; 35% to 50% were seen once. The sequenced sample consisted of blood. These receptors all come from a human donor in good health.

This clonotype occurred a few times. This chain connects TRBV25-1 to TRBJ2-1; the D is unclear. CDR1 and CDR2 from the germline V gene are MGHDK and SYGVNS. The CDR3 has 15 amino acids. The V and J ends lost 0 bases and 0 bases respectively, with 6 bases between them. CDR3: CASSEYGSSYNEQFF. Written as DNA, the CDR3 is TGTGCCAGCAGTGAATACGGAAGCTCCTACAATGAGCAGTTCTTC.

This clonotype was picked up one time. The V and J genes are TRBV29-1 and TRBJ2-3; TRBD2 aligns across 9 bases. After removal of 7 bases from V and 0 bases from J, the junction contained 8 bases not matched to a gene. The germline V gene encodes CDR1 SQVTM and CDR2 ANQGSEA. The CDR3 extends over 15 amino acids. CDR3 amino acids: CSAAPSGTSTDTQYF. CDR3 sequence (DNA): TGCAGCGCTGCGCCTAGCGGGACTAGCACAGATACGCAGTATTTT.

The J gene is TRBJ1-2, the V gene TRBV20-1, with 7 bases lining up with TRBD1. This CDR3 is built from 14 residues. J lost 3 bases, V lost 3 bases, and 7 bases had no gene match. Germline V lookup: CDR1 DFQATT, CDR2 SNEGSKA (reference sequence). CDR3 residues: CSARGTAQDYGYTF. DNA of the CDR3: TGCAGTGCTAGGGGGACAGCTCAGGACTATGGCTACACCTTC.

The chain links TRBV6-2 or TRBV6-3 to TRBJ1-5; TRBD1 might be the D (6 bases). Germline V lookup: CDR1 MNHEY, CDR2 SVGEGT. The CDR3 covers 13 residues. V lost 6 bases and J lost 7, with 13 bases in between. The CDR3 region is CASRAPGQQPQHF. As DNA, the CDR3 is TGTGCCAGCAGGGCCCCTGGACAGCAGCCCCAGCATTTT.

This clonotype was counted at least ten times. CDR3 residues: CSARLAAYEQYF. CDR3 sequence (DNA): TGCAGTGCTAGACTAGCGGCGTACGAGCAGTACTTC. This chain joins TRBV20-1 and TRBJ2-7, with TRBD2 identical over 7 bases. Germline assignment: CDR1 DFQATT and CDR2 SNEGSKA (reference sequence). Germline trimming cut 2 bases from V and 4 bases from J; bases unmatched to any gene: 2. The CDR3 extends over 12 amino acids.

This chain links TRBV30 with TRBJ1-2, with D possibly being TRBD1 (5 bases). The V end was cut by 0 bases, the J end by 4 bases, with 15 bases between. The germline V gene encodes CDR1 GTSNPN and CDR2 SVGIG (reference sequence). The length of the CDR3 is 15 residues. The CDR3 DNA follows: TGTGCCTGGAGTGTCGAGCCACGGGACCCCTATGGCTACACCTTC. It codes for CAWSVEPRDPYGYTF.

This clonotype showed up just a few times. The rearrangement joins TRBV7-9 to TRBJ2-7; D remains unclear. The CDR3 is made up of 14 amino acids. Germline CDR1 is SEHNR and CDR2 is FQNEAQ (reference sequence). The germline V and J ends were trimmed by 3 bases and 5 bases, with 14 bases remaining between them. The CDR3 nucleotides are TGTGCCAGCAGCTTTTTCCGTGGGTCCCACGAGCAGTACTTC. Its translation is CASSFFRGSHEQYF. The whole variable domain, filled in from reference TRBV7-9 and TRBJ2-7, reads DTGVSQNPRHKITKRGQNVTFRCDPISEHNRLYWYRQTLGQGPEFLTYFQNEAQLEKSRLLSDRFSAERPKGSFSTLEIQRTEQGDSAMYLCASSFFRGSHEQYFGPGTRLTVT.

The genes are TRBV6-5 and TRBJ2-2; 8 positions agree with TRBD1. The CDR3 has 15 residues. V shed 6 bases and J 5 bases; nucleotides not matched to a gene: 8. Germline lookup yields CDR1 MNHEY and CDR2 SVGAGI. The CDR3 bases are TGTGCCAGCAGGCACAGGGGGTTTGGAACCGGGGAGCTGTTTTTT. This encodes CASRHRGFGTGELFF.

In regard to this clonotype: Germline is not matched at one junction end, which may reflect a read error. The CDR3 DNA follows: TGTGCCACCAGCCCGCGGGGGCTAAGCACAGATATGCAGTATTTT. Its protein is CATSPRGLSTDMQYF. The J gene is TRBJ2-3, the V gene TRBV24-1, with D perhaps TRBD2 (7 bases). Per germline, CDR1 KGHDR and CDR2 SFDVKD. This CDR3 region has 15 residues.

This clonotype was observed once. The chain uses TRBV12-3 or TRBV12-4 and TRBJ2-3; D tentatively fits TRBD1 or TRBD2 (5 bases each). The CDR3 contains 14 residues. V dropped 8 bases and J dropped 1 base, with 13 bases sitting between them. CDR3 sequence reads: CASCDPGRTDTQYF. DNA of the CDR3: TGTGCCAGCTGCGACCCGGGGCGCACAGATACGCAGTATTTT.